The next 15 T cell receptor beta chains were all read from a single sample in a study of T cell responses to AZD1222 COVID-19 vaccine. Sequencing was performed with immunoSEQ multiplex PCR; in TCRdb, only in-frame clones are kept and a portion is missing. Among some 150,000 clones listed, approximately 88% were seen once. The sequenced sample was peripheral blood, obtained on day 0 of MenACWY control vaccination. These receptor sequences come from an adult in good health.

The rearrangement joins TRBV30 to TRBJ2-2; a possible D gene is TRBD2 (6 bases). The germline CDR1 and CDR2 sequences are GTSNPN and SVGIG (reference sequence). The CDR3 has 14 residues. Trimming took 3 bases from V and 3 from J, leaving 11 bases between them. The CDR3 is CAWSTRGYTGELFF. The CDR3 bases are TGTGCCTGGAGCACACGGGGGTACACCGGGGAGCTGTTTTTT.

This chain uses TRBV7-9 with TRBJ2-5; 7 bases match TRBD2. The CDR3 covers 13 residues. V was clipped by 6 bases and J by 6 bases; unmatched bases: 7. The germline V gene has CDR1 SEHNR and CDR2 FQNEAQ (reference sequence). This CDR3 is CASSNQGGKTQYF. The CDR3 DNA reads TGTGCCAGCAGTAATCAGGGAGGGAAGACCCAGTACTTC.

The chain recombines TRBV30 with TRBJ2-3, with 9 bases aligning to TRBD2. This CDR3 comprises 14 residues. The germline gives CDR1 GTSNPN, CDR2 SVGIG (reference sequence). Trimming took 3 bases from V and 4 from J; bases not matched to a gene: 5. This chain's CDR3 is CAWRSAGGPDTQYF. In DNA form, the CDR3 reads TGTGCCTGGAGGTCAGCGGGGGGCCCAGATACGCAGTATTTT. The whole variable domain, remainder taken from reference TRBV30 and TRBJ2-3, is SQTIHQWPATLVQPVGSPLSLECTVEGTSNPNLYWYRQAAGRGLQLLFYSVGIGQISSEVPQNLSASRPQDRQFILSSKKLLLSDSGFYLCAWRSAGGPDTQYFGPGTRLTVL.

The chain uses TRBV9 and TRBJ1-1, with unresolved D. Trimming shortened V by 0 bases and J by 2 bases, and 5 bases separated the two germline ends. This CDR3 region has 13 residues. CDR1 is SGDLS, CDR2 YYNGEE, per germline. The CDR3 reads CASSVGINTEAFF. DNA for the CDR3: TGTGCCAGCAGCGTAGGGATTAACACTGAAGCTTTCTTT.

V and J are TRBV7-2 and TRBJ2-1; D remains unclear. This CDR3 has 19 amino acids. The V and J ends lost 2 bases and 0 bases respectively, with 20 bases between them. Germline V gives CDR1 SGHTA, CDR2 FQGNSA. The CDR3, as DNA: TGTGCCAGCAGCTTAATTGGTTGGTCTGAAATAAGCTCCTACAATGAGCAGTTCTTC. Its translation is CASSLIGWSEISSYNEQFF.

The chain carries TRBV7-2 and TRBJ1-2; D is uncertain. Germline V gives CDR1 SGHTA, CDR2 FQGNSA. V lost 4 bases and J 4 bases, leaving 16 bases between the germline ends. The CDR3 consists of 15 residues. CDR3 region: CASSSPRTAFYGYTF. For the CDR3, the DNA is TGTGCCAGCAGCTCGCCGAGGACGGCTTTCTATGGCTACACCTTC.

The CDR3 spells CAWSVKDGGGYTF. In DNA form, the CDR3 reads TGTGCCTGGAGTGTAAAGGATGGGGGCGGCTACACCTTC. The chain carries TRBV30 and TRBJ1-2; D might be TRBD1 (6 bases). CDR3 length: 13 amino acids. Germline CDR1 GTSNPN, CDR2 SVGIG (reference sequence). V was trimmed by 0 bases and J by 8 bases, leaving 13 bases between them.

The V gene is TRBV27, the J gene TRBJ1-2, with D possibly TRBD1 on 5 matching bases. The V end lost 0 bases, the J end lost 2 bases, and 10 bases lay between the germline ends. The CDR3 is 15 residues long. The V gene's germline CDR1 is MNHEY and CDR2 SMNVEV (reference sequence). As DNA, the CDR3 is TGTGCCAGCAGTTTATCGATGGCAGGGAACTATGGCTACACCTTC. Translation gives CASSLSMAGNYGYTF.

The rearrangement uses TRBV27 and TRBJ1-2, with 12 bases identical to TRBD1. CDR3 length: 15 residues. With 3 bases clipped from V and 4 bases from J, the junction kept 3 bases outside the gene matches. In germline, CDR1 is MNHEY, CDR2 SMNVEV (reference sequence). CDR3 DNA: TGTGCCAGCAGTTTGGGACAGGGGGCGAGCTATGGCTACACCTTC. This translates into CASSLGQGASYGYTF.

This chain uses TRBV3-1 (or the pseudogene TRBV3-2) with TRBJ1-1; D call uncertain. The V end lost 1 base, the J end lost 4 bases, and 13 bases lay between the germline ends. Germline V CDR1 and CDR2: LGHDT, YNNKEL (reference sequence). This CDR3 is built from 15 residues. CDR3 coding DNA: TGTGCCAGCAGCCAAGGGAAGGTGCGTAGCACTGAAGCTTTCTTT. It is translated as CASSQGKVRSTEAFF.

The gene calls are TRBV18 and TRBJ2-1, with D uncertain. In germline, CDR1 is KGHSH, CDR2 LQKENI. This CDR3 has 13 residues. Between the trimmed V and J ends, which lost 6 bases and 0 bases, there was a span of 6 bases. CDR3 loop: CASSLDSYNEQFF. In DNA, the CDR3 is TGTGCCAGCTCCCTTGACTCCTACAATGAGCAGTTCTTC.

CDR3 DNA: TGTGCCAGCAGCTTACAGGGGGTTGGTGACACTGAAGCTTTCTTT. Its protein is CASSLQGVGDTEAFF. This chain uses TRBV7-8 with TRBJ1-1; 7 nucleotides line up with TRBD1. The CDR3 consists of 15 residues. The germline V gene encodes CDR1 SGHVS and CDR2 FQNEAQ. J was trimmed by 3 bases and V by 2 bases; bases with no gene match: 6.

The genes are TRBV14 and TRBJ2-1; 15 bases are shared with TRBD2. The CDR3 covers 16 residues. Germline loops: CDR1 SGHDN, CDR2 FVKESK. With 4 bases clipped from V and 4 bases from J, the junction kept 2 bases outside the gene matches. The CDR3 sequence is CASSRTSGGVYNEQFF. In DNA form, the CDR3 reads TGTGCCAGCAGCCGGACTAGCGGGGGGGTTTACAATGAGCAGTTCTTC.

V is TRBV7-9 and J is TRBJ1-1, with a weak D call TRBD1 (5 bases). Trimming pared 3 bases from V and 0 bases from J, leaving 14 bases between. The CDR3 totals 16 residues. Per germline, CDR1 SEHNR and CDR2 FQNEAQ (reference sequence). The CDR3 here is CASSLARGVMNTEAFF. The CDR3 nucleotides read TGTGCCAGCAGCTTGGCCCGGGGGGTGATGAACACTGAAGCTTTCTTT.

This clone was counted a single time. The rearrangement links TRBV6-6 to TRBJ1-6, with a possible D match to TRBD1 (6 bases). The germline CDR1 and CDR2 sequences are MNHNY and SVGAGI (reference sequence). This CDR3 region has 14 residues. Trimming left V 6 bases short and J 6 bases short, with 12 bases between. Here the CDR3 reads CASSLDSLNSPLHF. The CDR3 nucleotides read TGTGCCAGCAGCCTGGACAGTCTTAATTCACCCCTCCACTTT.